The clone carrying this T cell receptor (beta chain) was seen more than once but under ten times. The antigen is not known. Barcoded TCR alpha and TCR beta cDNA libraries with UMIs came from 5'RACE using constant-segment primers. Each CDR3 protein is one row after TCRdb ran MiXCR on the 5' RACE reads. The profile shows about 410,000 distinct CDR3 sequences, about 25% of them singletons. The data belong to a study of T-cell memory formation after mild COVID-19. CDR1 and CDR2 (germline): SGHVS, FNYEAQ. V trimming: 6 bases; J trimming: 9 bases; junction bases outside the gene matches: 13. The CDR3 has 15 residues. Whole-study findings and limits: Pre-infection memory carried some responding clones, suggesting that cross-reactive memory joined. Clones contracting over day 15 to 85 were CD4/CD8 balanced, with later expanders leaning CD4+. Contracting clones localized mainly to CM and EM when CD4+ and mainly to EMRA when CD8+.

V is TRBV7-6 and J is TRBJ2-2; TRBD1 aligns across 7 bases. Specimen: PBMCs or a T cell subset sorted from them (not recorded which). The sequence derives from an adult woman who had mild COVID-19 (a few samples of this study predate the infection). Cell type and time point are not known. CDR3 nucleotides: TGTGCCAGCAGGACAAACAGGGGCCCGGGCCGGGAGCTGTTTTTT. Translation gives CASRTNRGPGRELFF.